In this sample, the clone carrying this TCR beta chain turned up many times. What it binds is not known. The data belong to a study of T cell repertoires in cytomegalovirus infection. Study context: Public TCR beta signatures marked donors with CMV infection and the matching HLA.

Overall study findings and caveats: There were HLA-C-restricted CMV-specific TCR beta clonotypes dominating the ex vivo response. Using cumulative public TCR beta family frequency, the authors identified those who carried CMV together with the relevant HLA.

From the reads, TCRdb called clonotypes with MiXCR, one entry per CDR3 protein. The table has some 300,000 distinct CDR3 sequences, roughly a tenth seen once. The length of the CDR3 is 16 residues. Germline V gene sequence: CDR1 MGHDK, CDR2 SYGVNS. V was pared by 5 bases and J by 1 base, with 9 bases of the junction left unmatched. The gene calls are TRBV25-1 and TRBJ2-7; the match to TRBD1 covers 9 bases. The receptor was isolated from a human donor in good health (CMV status not recorded). Some clones in this sample may be carry-over from other donors' samples. Sequenced material: PBMCs. The CDR3 nucleotides read TGTGCCAGCAGTCCCTCCCGGGACAGGGTATCCTACGAGCAGTACTTC. It yields the protein CASSPSRDRVSYEQYF.